Sequencing of this T cell receptor beta chain was carried out in a study of beta chain features in type 1 diabetes (dated by TCRdb to 2016 to 2018). For context, the study as a whole: Mean age, gender distribution, total cell number and subset yield were not different between patients and healthy donors. Whereas all 30 or so donors provided naive and central memory subsets, regulatory and stem cell-like memory subsets were isolated from just 8 patients and roughly 8 healthy donors. A total of some 100,000,000 sorted cells were examined across all samples, and the number of cells per subset was strongly correlated with RNA yield. The study compared TCRB repertoires of sorted circulating CD4+ T cell subsets between recently diagnosed type 1 diabetes patients and matched healthy donors.

In the case of this clone: Its antigen is currently not known. It has no much larger one-base neighbor in the sample; base qualities were not kept.

Overall results and qualifications from the work: Patients with type 1 diabetes made fewer insertions and deleted more nucleotides at VDJ recombination sites, implying thymic rearrangement abnormalities. Naive, central memory and regulatory TCRB repertoires appeared to be more alike among patients than among healthy donors. Type 1 diabetes patients showed a moderate but significant shortening of TCRB CDR3 length in all four CD4+ subsets. Sequencing cDNA rather than genomic DNA could over-represent highly expressing activated cells, although activation and CD3 levels did not differ between groups. Shorter templates might be favored by PCR, yet because patient and control samples were amplified and corrected together, any such skew would affect both groups equally. Only small numbers of individuals were included in the HLA sub-analyses, which left unresolved whether HLA type had any influence on TCRB rearrangement.

From each donor, a single peripheral blood sample of around 120 mL on average was drawn into heparinised tubes. Naive, central memory, regulatory and stem cell-like memory CD4+ T cells were sorted on a BD FACSAria II using a panel including CD45RO, CCR7, CD25, CD127, CD95 and CD27. A purity above 95% was achieved for all sorted populations. Right away, PBMCs were isolated by Lymphoprep density gradient centrifugation and were stained directly, with no culture step. So that batch effects would be minimized, each experiment stained and sorted samples in pairs, pairing one healthy donor with one patient. The germline V gene (reference sequence) specifies SEHNR as CDR1 and FQNEAQ as CDR2. The V end gives up 5 bases and the J end 4 bases, leaving 5 bases in the junction not matched to a gene. From cysteine to phenylalanine, the CDR3 is 14 amino acids long. Here the CDR3 DNA is all that survives: 42 bases in frame from base 1.

The entire amount of isolated RNA was reverse transcribed using the High Capacity cDNA Reverse Transcription Kit, so the sequenced TCRB transcripts were expressed ones. Naive, central memory and regulatory T cell samples underwent deep immunoSEQ sequencing, averaging roughly 3.3 million total reads per sample. After sorted cells were lysed in RLT buffer, RNA was extracted with DNase-treated RNeasy Micro or Mini kits, with the choice depending on cell number. To prevent cross-contamination, each cell subset was processed individually, whereas patient and healthy donor samples were processed jointly. TCRB sequences were amplified from cDNA with the immunoSEQ multiplex PCR, producing 87-bp fragments spanning the CDR3 region. The amplicons were sequenced using the Illumina HiSeq platform. As for the authors' bioinformatics: PCR bias was computationally corrected using synthetic template baselines, reads within Hamming distance 2 were collapsed, and singletons that could not be merged were discarded. By aligning reads against IMGT, V, D and J genes, CDR3 length, and insertions or deletions at six rearrangement sites were assigned. Within each subset, clonotype counts were normalized to sorted cell number, and only after that were true diversity and Gini coefficients computed with the tcR R package. The overlap coefficient, calculated on TCRB nucleotide sequences, was used to measure repertoire sharing. TCRdb re-hosts the immuneACCESS table, in-frame sequences only. Its copies lack some clones; in the studies checked, an unresolved V gene accounts for under half of them, and the cause for the rest is not known. Clone size and V and J calls were adopted from that table, with D and trimming inferred from the DNA. For this sample there are about 370,000 clones; over 8.5% appear just once. About 0.63% of the sample is in the top ten clones.

Sequencing input: central memory CD4+ T cells from blood. The rearranged chain carries TRBV7-9 and TRBJ1-1, with 9 bases in between that match TRBD1. The TCR sequence derives from a young man with type 1 diabetes. Read as DNA, the sequence is TGTGCCAGCAGCCAACAGGGGGCCGGCACTGAAGCTTTCTTT. This yields the protein CASSQQGAGTEAFF.